This entry lists 17 T cell receptor beta chains sequenced from one sample in a study of T cell responses to AZD1222 COVID-19 vaccine. Libraries were prepared by immunoSEQ multiplex PCR; TCRdb keeps only in-frame clonotypes and omits some of them. The sample carries about 90,000 clones, just over 85% recorded once. The input for sequencing was peripheral blood, taken on day 0 of MenACWY control vaccination. The receptors stem from an adult in good health.

V usage is TRBV10-3 and J usage is TRBJ1-5; D ambiguous. The CDR3 has 13 amino acids. CDR1 and CDR2 (germline): ENHRY, SYGVKD. V dropped 3 bases and J dropped 4 bases, with 7 bases sitting between them. CDR3 sequence: CAISDFQNQPQHF. CDR3 DNA sequence: TGTGCCATCAGTGATTTTCAAAATCAGCCCCAGCATTTT.

The rearrangement links TRBV28 to TRBJ2-7, with 7 nucleotides matching TRBD1. CDR1 is MDHEN and CDR2 is SYDVKM in the germline V gene. The CDR3 runs 14 residues. V shed 4 bases and J 3 bases; nucleotides not matched to a gene: 6. CDR3 in DNA: TGTGCCAGCAGTTCCCCGGACAGGTACTACGAGCAGTACTTC. It codes for CASSSPDRYYEQYF.

This clone was seen only a few times. The gene calls are TRBV6-5 and TRBJ1-4; D is ambiguous. Trimming cost V 7 bases and J 4 bases, with 7 bases left between them. Germline lookup yields CDR1 MNHEY and CDR2 SVGAGI. This CDR3 region has 12 residues. The CDR3 DNA is TGTGCCAGCATGGGAGATAATGAAAAACTGTTTTTT. This encodes CASMGDNEKLFF.

This clone showed up just once. The rearrangement links TRBV5-4 to TRBJ2-7, with 9 bases lining up with TRBD1. The germline V gene encodes CDR1 SGHNT and CDR2 YYREEE (reference sequence). The CDR3 totals 14 residues. The V and J ends lost 5 bases and 6 bases, in that order; junction bases with no gene match: 9. The CDR3 is CASRPDRGNGEQYF. CDR3 DNA sequence: TGTGCCAGCAGACCCGACAGGGGGAATGGCGAGCAGTACTTC.

This sequence joins TRBV6-1 and TRBJ2-2; D is unclear. V was clipped by 4 bases and J by 6 bases, with 18 bases between them. This CDR3 contains 16 residues. The germline gives CDR1 MNHNS, CDR2 SASEGT. Here the CDR3 reads CASSVTGPRVSGELFF. CDR3 DNA: TGTGCCAGCAGTGTCACCGGGCCTCGGGTTTCCGGGGAGCTGTTTTTT.

The V call is TRBV9, the J call TRBJ2-1; D is tentatively TRBD1 or TRBD2 (6 bases each). The germline gives CDR1 SGDLS, CDR2 YYNGEE. V was trimmed by 0 bases and J by 3 bases, leaving 13 bases between them. The CDR3 is 16 residues long. CDR3: CASSVEAGGLYNEQFF. For the CDR3, the DNA is TGTGCCAGCAGCGTAGAGGCTGGGGGGCTCTACAATGAGCAGTTCTTC.

V usage is TRBV6-1 and J usage is TRBJ1-1; a possible D gene is TRBD1 (5 bases). Germline CDR1 and CDR2: MNHNS and SASEGT. Trimming took 1 base from V and 7 from J, leaving 10 bases between them. CDR3 length equals 13 residues. The CDR3: CASSEGTHDEAFF. The CDR3 bases are TGTGCCAGCAGTGAAGGGACACACGATGAAGCTTTCTTT.

The rearrangement links TRBV7-2 to TRBJ1-1, with D possibly being TRBD1 (6 bases). The V gene lost 3 bases and the J gene lost 10 bases, with 15 bases spanning the gap. Germline lookup yields CDR1 SGHTA and CDR2 FQGNSA. CDR3 length: 13 residues. The CDR3 sequence is CASSLYRETVAFF. DNA for the CDR3: TGTGCCAGCAGCTTGTACAGGGAAACGGTAGCTTTCTTT.

V and J are TRBV30 and TRBJ1-6, with no clear D. The V gene's germline CDR1 is GTSNPN and CDR2 SVGIG (reference sequence). CDR3 length: 15 residues. Deletions cut 3 bases from V and 11 bases from J, with 20 bases between. The CDR3 spells CAWSMLGSLLTPLHF. The DNA for the CDR3 is TGTGCCTGGAGCATGCTCGGTAGTCTTTTGACACCCCTCCACTTT.

This chain connects TRBV5-6 to TRBJ1-1, with no clear D. Trimming took 0 bases from V and 8 from J, leaving 11 bases between them. This CDR3 is built from 13 residues. Germline V lookup: CDR1 SGHDT, CDR2 YYEEEE. Written as DNA, the CDR3 is TGTGCCAGCAGCTTGGCCCGATTTTCAGAAGCTTTCTTT. It specifies CASSLARFSEAFF.

The chain recombines TRBV29-1 with TRBJ2-7; TRBD2 might be the D (5 bases). This CDR3 contains 13 residues. Trimming left V 2 bases short and J 8 bases short, with 16 bases between. The germline CDR1 and CDR2 sequences are SQVTM and ANQGSEA. This chain's CDR3 is CSVETGSGTKQYF. The CDR3 DNA reads as TGCAGCGTTGAAACGGGCAGCGGTACGAAGCAGTACTTC.

The J gene is TRBJ2-7, the V gene TRBV28; tentatively, D is TRBD1 or TRBD2 (7 bases each). The CDR3 runs to 15 residues. Germline assignment: CDR1 MDHEN and CDR2 SYDVKM. V gave up 3 bases and J gave up 2 bases, with 14 bases separating them. The CDR3 is CASSLGGDRAYEQYF. The CDR3 DNA is TGTGCCAGCAGTTTGGGGGGGGACAGAGCCTACGAGCAGTACTTC.

This chain links TRBV7-8 with TRBJ2-3, with 7 bases that match TRBD1. V lost 5 bases to trimming and J lost 1 base; unmatched junction nucleotides: 6. The CDR3 is 15 residues long. Germline V gene sequence: CDR1 SGHVS, CDR2 FQNEAQ. The CDR3 here is CASSQTGPRTDTQYF. Written as DNA, the CDR3 is TGTGCCAGCAGCCAGACAGGGCCCCGCACAGATACGCAGTATTTT.

The chain recombines TRBV5-1 with TRBJ1-1; 8 nucleotides agree with TRBD1. The junction had 8 bases not matched to a gene; V was cut back by 4 bases and J by 6 bases. The germline V gene has CDR1 SGHRS and CDR2 YFSETQ. The length of the CDR3 is 14 residues. CDR3 region: CASSPRQGRAEAFF. The CDR3 nucleotides read TGCGCCAGCAGCCCAAGACAGGGGAGGGCTGAAGCTTTCTTT.

The V and J genes are TRBV6-5 and TRBJ2-2; 8 bases align to TRBD1. Germline values: CDR1 MNHEY, CDR2 SVGAGI. Trimming removed 9 bases from V and 4 bases from J; junction bases left unmatched: 4. The CDR3 is made up of 13 amino acids. CDR3 in amino acids: CARTTGVTGELFF. The CDR3 DNA follows: TGTGCCAGGACGACAGGGGTCACCGGGGAGCTGTTTTTT.

The chain uses TRBV5-8 and TRBJ1-5; 7 nucleotides match TRBD1. Per germline, CDR1 SGHTS and CDR2 YDEGEE. This CDR3 comprises 15 residues. Trimming at V came to 4 bases and at J to 0 bases, leaving 4 bases not matched to a gene. The CDR3 nucleotides read TGTGCCAGCAGCCTTGACAGGGCTAGCAATCAGCCCCAGCATTTT. This codes for CASSLDRASNQPQHF. Together with reference TRBV5-8 and TRBJ1-5, the CDR3 gives the full variable domain: EAGVTQSPTHLIKTRGQQATLRCSPISGHTSVYWYQQALGLGLQFLLWYDEGEERNRGNFPPRFSGRQFPNYSSELNVNALELEDSALYLCASSLDRASNQPQHFGDGTRLSIL.

The chain recombines TRBV5-1 with TRBJ1-4; D call uncertain. Germline assignment: CDR1 SGHRS and CDR2 YFSETQ. The germline V and J ends were trimmed by 4 bases and 5 bases, with 15 bases remaining between them. The CDR3 has 15 residues. This CDR3 is CASSPMGSLNEKLFF. As DNA, the CDR3 is TGCGCCAGCAGCCCCATGGGCAGCTTGAATGAAAAACTGTTTTTT.